Following are 4 T cell receptor beta chains from one sample sequenced in a study of T cells in tuberculosis. Method: immunoSEQ multiplex PCR; TCRdb's copy keeps in-frame clones and lacks some. Of 40,000 to 50,000 clones in the sample, about 95% were seen once. The material sequenced was PBMCs. These receptors were collected from a donor aged 10-29 years with latent tuberculosis or without tuberculosis infection.

This chain joins TRBV6-1 and TRBJ1-2; 11 nucleotides align to TRBD1. After removal of 3 bases from V and 4 bases from J, the junction contained 4 bases not matched to a gene. The CDR3 spans 15 residues. Germline V lookup: CDR1 MNHNS, CDR2 SASEGT. This chain's CDR3 is CASSERTGGTYGYTF. Here the CDR3 DNA reads TGTGCCAGCAGTGAGCGGACAGGGGGCACCTATGGCTACACCTTC.

The chain combines TRBV7-9 with TRBJ2-7; 7 nucleotides agree with TRBD1. Per the germline V gene, CDR1 is SEHNR and CDR2 is FQNEAQ (reference sequence). This CDR3 has 18 residues. V shed 4 bases, J shed 0 bases, and the junction held 15 bases outside the gene matches. For the CDR3, the DNA is TGTGCCAGCAGCTCCCTTCCCCCCCAACAGGGGCTCTCCTACGAGCAGTACTTC. Translating it yields CASSSLPPQQGLSYEQYF.

This chain uses TRBV19 with TRBJ1-6; D is unclear. This CDR3 has 13 amino acids. Germline loops: CDR1 LNHDA, CDR2 SQIVND (reference sequence). V was shortened by 5 bases and J by 11 bases, with 13 bases between the two germline ends. DNA for the CDR3: TGTGCCAGTAGTTTCCCCGCGAGGACACCCCTCCACTTT. This gives the protein CASSFPARTPLHF.

The CDR3 sequence is CASSRGQGLVFYGYTF. The DNA for the CDR3 is TGTGCCAGTAGTAGGGGACAGGGCCTTGTGTTCTATGGCTACACCTTC. The rearrangement uses TRBV19 and TRBJ1-2; TRBD1 agrees at 9 bases. This CDR3 spans 16 amino acids. The V gene end was trimmed by 4 bases and the J gene end by 4 bases; junction bases not matched to a gene: 10. Germline CDR1 reads LNHDA; CDR2 reads SQIVND (reference sequence).